This passage covers 19 T cell receptor beta chains from one sample sequenced in a study of regulatory T cells in long-lasting Graves disease (dated by TCRdb to about 2021). Library preparation employed multiplex PCR. The data were produced on an Illumina HiSeq 4000. iRepertoire HTBI primers and Arm-PCR amplification of CDR3 regions were used to construct TCR beta libraries. TCRdb passed the public sequencing reads through fastp at Q25 and MiXCR, retaining productive beta sequences. Each entry merges the rows of one CDR3 protein and shows their most common DNA and genes. The sample table records about 530,000 distinct CDR3 sequences; 15% to 20% of these occur just once. The ten largest clones capture approximately 25% of the sample. Taken with the paper, the label for time point translates to: newly diagnosed GD, antithyroid drugs for less than 3 months. For both TCR sequencing and RNA sequencing, RNA was extracted from PBMCs in TRIzol.

The same data also went into a second study, on T cells in Graves' hyperthyroidism and ophthalmopathy.

The sequences come from peripheral blood mononuclear cells (PBMCs), collected at new diagnosis, from a patient treated with antithyroid drugs. These receptors were obtained from a woman aged 35-60 years with Graves disease. Donor details come from another sample of the same person, matched by shared clones.

The chain recombines TRBV28 with TRBJ2-3; unclear D gene. V lost 8 bases to trimming and J lost 0 bases, with 21 bases between them. Germline-derived CDR1 and CDR2 are MDHEN and SYDVKM. This CDR3 has 17 amino acids. The CDR3 nucleotides read TGTGCCAGCTCACCACCGCCCAACAAGGATAGCACAGATACGCAGTATTTT. It specifies CASSPPPNKDSTDTQYF.

This clonotype was detected a few times. This sequence joins TRBV5-8 and TRBJ1-1; the D gene is possibly TRBD1 (5 bases). The V end lost 3 bases, the J end lost 5 bases, and 11 bases lay between the germline ends. The CDR3 is 13 residues long. From germline, CDR1 is SGHTS and CDR2 YDEGEE. CDR3 region: CASSWGLYTEAFF. The CDR3 DNA is TGTGCCAGCAGCTGGGGACTTTATACTGAAGCTTTCTTT. Complete variable domain (other parts from reference TRBV5-8 and TRBJ1-1): EAGVTQSPTHLIKTRGQQATLRCSPISGHTSVYWYQQALGLGLQFLLWYDEGEERNRGNFPPRFSGRQFPNYSSELNVNALELEDSALYLCASSWGLYTEAFFGQGTRLTVV.

This clonotype was picked up a small number of times. The rearrangement joins TRBV6-2 or TRBV6-3 to TRBJ1-5, with D maybe TRBD1 (5 bases). Germline CDR1 reads MNHEY; CDR2 reads SVGEGT. The CDR3 length is 17 residues. Trimming took 0 bases from V and 2 from J, leaving 14 bases between them. CDR3: CASSYSNKGLGNQPQHF. The CDR3 nucleotides read TGTGCCAGCAGTTACTCGAACAAGGGGCTGGGCAATCAGCCCCAGCATTTT.

This clonotype appeared many times. CDR3 in DNA: TGTGCTAGTGGTTTGGCCCGGCAGTCCGAGCAGTACTTC. Translated, it gives CASGLARQSEQYF. This chain uses TRBV12-5 with TRBJ2-7; no definite D call. Trimming pared 1 base from V and 6 bases from J, leaving 10 bases between. Germline V gives CDR1 LGHNT, CDR2 FRNRAP. The CDR3 contains 13 residues.

The V gene is TRBV2, the J gene TRBJ2-7; D possibly corresponds to TRBD1 (6 bases). Germline CDR1 and CDR2: SNHLY and FYNNEI. The CDR3 contains 13 residues. Trimming removed 7 bases from V and 3 bases from J, with 13 bases in between. CDR3 nucleotides: TGTGCCAGCACCAGGGACACCTACTACGAGCAGTACTTC. Translation gives CASTRDTYYEQYF.

The sample holds many counts of this clonotype. The chain recombines TRBV10-3 with TRBJ2-1, with TRBD1 matching over 8 bases. Per the germline V gene, CDR1 is ENHRY and CDR2 is SYGVKD. The CDR3 length is 13 residues. Unmatched junction bases numbered 1, after V lost 6 bases and J lost 3 bases. CDR3 region: CAIRTGGYNEQFF. The CDR3 DNA reads as TGTGCCATCAGAACAGGGGGCTACAATGAGCAGTTCTTC.

This clonotype was counted ten times or more. The chain links TRBV12-3 or TRBV12-4 to TRBJ2-5; D call uncertain. The CDR3 sequence is 12 residues long. The germline V and J ends were trimmed by 6 bases and 4 bases, with 9 bases remaining between them. CDR3 in amino acids: CASSPQPETQYF. For the CDR3, the DNA is TGTGCCAGCAGCCCCCAGCCAGAGACCCAGTACTTC.

This clonotype was recorded many times. Sequence at one end of the junction differs from germline and may be a read error. V is TRBV28 and J is TRBJ2-7; maybe TRBD1 (6 bases). The germline V gene encodes CDR1 MDHEN and CDR2 SYDVKM. This CDR3 has 15 residues. The DNA for the CDR3 is TGTGCCAGCAGTTTGAGACAGGTAGCCTCCGACGAGCAGTACTTC. Translating gives CASSLRQVASDEQYF.

This clonotype was seen at least ten times. This chain links TRBV5-8 with TRBJ1-3; 9 nucleotides agree with TRBD1. The CDR3 consists of 18 residues. V gave up 3 bases and J gave up 0 bases; unmatched junction bases: 10. Per the germline V gene, CDR1 is SGHTS and CDR2 is YDEGEE. CDR3 DNA: TGTGCCAGCAGCTACTGGACAGGGGAATCTTCCTCTGGAAACACCATATATTTT. Its translation is CASSYWTGESSSGNTIYF.

This clonotype was recorded at least ten times. This rearrangement joins TRBV28 to TRBJ2-7; maybe TRBD1 (7 bases). Germline CDR1 reads MDHEN; CDR2 reads SYDVKM. V was shortened by 6 bases and J by 3 bases, with 18 bases between the two germline ends. The CDR3 is made up of 15 amino acids. The CDR3 here is CASSLLGRGDYEQYF. Here the CDR3 DNA reads TGTGCCAGCAGCCTACTGGGCAGGGGGGACTACGAGCAGTACTTC.

V is TRBV30 and J is TRBJ2-1; D perhaps matches TRBD2 (6 bases). CDR1 is GTSNPN and CDR2 is SVGIG in the germline V gene (reference sequence). V was cut by 0 bases and J by 8 bases, with 11 bases left in between. There are 13 residues in the CDR3. The CDR3 DNA is TGTGCCTGGAGTGTTGGGGGGTACGATGAGCAGTTCTTC. Encoded protein: CAWSVGGYDEQFF.

This sequence joins TRBV3-1 and TRBJ2-5; no clear D. Germline V gene sequence: CDR1 LGHDT, CDR2 YNNKEL (reference sequence). This CDR3 region has 17 residues. V was cut by 1 base and J by 1 base, with 16 bases left in between. The CDR3 loop reads CASSQVPLRTPQETQYF. CDR3 sequence (DNA): TGTGCCAGCAGCCAAGTTCCGCTCCGTACCCCCCAAGAGACCCAGTACTTC.

J is TRBJ2-3 and V is TRBV20-1; 10 nucleotides agree with TRBD2. Germline lookup yields CDR1 DFQATT and CDR2 SNEGSKA (reference sequence). The length of the CDR3 is 15 residues. The junction had 7 bases not matched to a gene; V was cut back by 3 bases and J by 4 bases. CDR3 amino acids: CSASLSGGASDTQYF. The CDR3 DNA is TGCAGTGCTAGTCTCAGCGGGGGGGCCTCAGATACGCAGTATTTT.

This clonotype showed up just a few times. This chain joins TRBV28 and TRBJ1-2; a possible D gene is TRBD1 (5 bases). V was cut by 3 bases and J by 6 bases, with 8 bases left in between. From germline, CDR1 is MDHEN and CDR2 SYDVKM. The CDR3 has 12 amino acids. The CDR3 here is CASSFRGNGYTF. The CDR3 region has the DNA TGTGCCAGCAGTTTTAGGGGTAATGGCTACACCTTC.

Remarks on this clonotype: A clone one base away is much larger, so this may be a read error. The rearrangement links TRBV3-1 to TRBJ1-3; D possibly corresponds to TRBD1 (5 bases). V shed 8 bases and J shed 6 bases, with 11 bases lying between them. This CDR3 is built from 12 residues. Germline V gene lookup returns CDR1 LGHDT and CDR2 YNNKEL (reference sequence). CDR3 protein: CASQGKENTIYF. The CDR3 DNA reads TGTGCCAGCCAGGGAAAGGAAAACACCATATATTTT.

This clonotype was found many times. V and J are TRBV5-1 and TRBJ1-1; D call uncertain. Trimming left V 0 bases short and J 0 bases short, with 9 bases between. Germline loops: CDR1 SGHRS, CDR2 YFSETQ. The CDR3 is 15 residues long. The CDR3: CASSLGLSLNTEAFF. The CDR3 DNA reads as TGCGCCAGCAGCTTGGGTCTGAGTTTGAACACTGAAGCTTTCTTT. Variable domain in full (rest from reference TRBV5-1 and TRBJ1-1): KAGVTQTPRYLIKTRGQQVTLSCSPISGHRSVSWYQQTPGQGLQFLFEYFSETQRNKGNFPGRFSGRQFSNSRSEMNVSTLELGDSALYLCASSLGLSLNTEAFFGQGTRLTVV.

This clonotype occurred a few times. This chain joins TRBV20-1 and TRBJ2-1, with 9 bases lining up with TRBD2. This CDR3 spans 15 amino acids. Germline V gene sequence: CDR1 DFQATT, CDR2 SNEGSKA (reference sequence). J gave up 4 bases and V 3 bases, and 7 bases lay outside the gene matches. CDR3 amino acids: CSARLAGLSYNEQFF. The CDR3 bases are TGCAGTGCTAGGCTAGCGGGGTTGAGTTACAATGAGCAGTTCTTC.

This chain links TRBV9 with TRBJ2-2, with a tentative D call TRBD1 (5 bases). V was trimmed by 4 bases and J by 5 bases, leaving 24 bases between them. Germline V gene data show CDR1 as SGDLS and CDR2 as YYNGEE. The CDR3 totals 18 residues. CDR3 DNA: TGTGCCAGCAGCCCTTCGACCTGGACACACGGGCGGACCGGGGAGCTGTTTTTT. Residues: CASSPSTWTHGRTGELFF.

The V gene is TRBV5-1, the J gene TRBJ2-2, with D perhaps TRBD2 (5 bases). The germline CDR1 and CDR2 sequences are SGHRS and YFSETQ. The CDR3 is 17 amino acids. Trimming left V 0 bases short and J 5 bases short, with 17 bases between. CDR3 DNA: TGCGCCAGCAGCTTGGTGGGGAACTACCGCGGGACCGGGGAGCTGTTTTTT. Translating it yields CASSLVGNYRGTGELFF.